The entry below gives a single T cell receptor beta chain sequence along with its context. Its recognized antigen is unknown. No per-base quality is available; no much larger clone lies one base away. The sample comes from a study of blood T cell repertoires in COVID-19 (dated by TCRdb to about 2020). For the wider study: Collaborator samples came from the United States, Italy and Spain and covered acute and convalescent phases of COVID-19. The prospective study material was composed of cDNA or gDNA derived from T cells, B-cell-depleted T cells, or PBMCs. Subjects who had been exposed to COVID-19, were actively infected with it, or had recovered from it provided the deeply sampled blood TCRbeta repertoires that made up the dataset. A freely available public database, intended as a resource for researchers studying the immune response to SARS-CoV-2, is where the repertoires were released. The samples were drawn from the first 160 participants of the ongoing ImmuneRACE study and from more than 1,000 subjects provided by 6 global collaborators. Nearly every sample came with metadata listing a de-identified subject ID, COVID-19 status, age in years and sex. Where available, HLA class I and class II types were obtained from metadata supplied by the sample provider rather than from assay-based typing.

TCRbeta CDR3 regions were amplified from genomic DNA by means of the immunoSEQ Assay, a bias-controlled multiplex PCR. On the study's bioinformatics: Nucleated cell counts per sample were estimated from amplification of reference gene primers within the assay. To quantify the absolute abundance of each unique TCRbeta CDR3 rearrangement, sequence reads were collapsed and filtered. Productive Simpson clonality was computed per sample as the square root of Simpson's diversity index over productive rearrangements. TCRdb took this table from immuneACCESS and kept in-frame rearrangements with V and J called. Such tables lack part of the clones; where checked against another copy, unresolved V genes explain under half of the gap, and the rest is unexplained. V and J calls and clone size are as listed in that table; D and trimming were resolved from the DNA. This sample holds 130,000 to 150,000 clones; approximately 86% were observed only once. The ten top clones hold 1.5% to 2% of the sample.

From the germline V gene, CDR1 is MNHNS and CDR2 is SASEGT. Spanning cysteine to phenylalanine, the CDR3 consists of 14 amino acids. Solely the CDR3 DNA is kept, with 42 bases framed from the first base. Trimming at the junction amounts to 2 bases on V and 4 bases on J, and the germline ends lie 11 bases apart. General findings and caveats noted by the study authors: Clinical and demographic metadata were provided uncurated, with the amount varying by source and participant.

Whole blood was collected in K2EDTA tubes by collaborating institutions according to the institutions' own protocols. For TCRbeta analysis, collaborator samples were shipped as frozen whole blood, as isolated PBMCs, or as DNA extracted from either sample type. Here the chain combines TRBV6-1 and TRBJ1-2, with no confident D gene call. The sequencing input was peripheral blood. The clonotype was recovered from a man between 65 and 85 years old with acute or convalescent COVID-19. The DNA is as follows: TGTGCCAGCAGTGAATCTGAGGTACTCTATGGCTACACCTTC. Its protein product is CASSESEVLYGYTF.